This T cell receptor (beta chain) came from a study of cytomegalovirus exposure and HLA in healthy donors. A multiplex PCR was run with 60 Vbeta primers and 13 Jbeta primers. This table comes from immunoSEQ multiplex PCR, and its TCRdb copy is limited to in-frame clones, with some not included. Recorded here are 90,000 to 130,000 clones; the top ten clones represent roughly 3.7%. Germline values: CDR1 SNHLY, CDR2 FYNNEI. The CDR3 length is 16 residues. V shed 3 bases, J shed 4 bases, and the junction held 8 bases outside the gene matches. V is TRBV2 and J is TRBJ2-2; 7 nucleotides align to TRBD2. This clonotype was sampled from a man aged 25-45 years in good health and CMV-seronegative. What was sequenced was PBMCs. CDR3 nucleotide sequence: TGTGCCAGCAGTGAGCGAGGGAGGGCGGCCACCGGGGAGCTGTTTTTT. Its translation: CASSERGRAATGELFF. The variable domain in full, with the rest retrieved from reference TRBV2 and TRBJ2-2, is EPEVTQTPSHQVTQMGQEVILRCVPISNHLYFYWYRQILGQKVEFLVSFYNNEISEKSEIFDDQFSVERPDGSNFTLKIRSTKLEDSAMYFCASSERGRAATGELFFGEGSRLTVL.